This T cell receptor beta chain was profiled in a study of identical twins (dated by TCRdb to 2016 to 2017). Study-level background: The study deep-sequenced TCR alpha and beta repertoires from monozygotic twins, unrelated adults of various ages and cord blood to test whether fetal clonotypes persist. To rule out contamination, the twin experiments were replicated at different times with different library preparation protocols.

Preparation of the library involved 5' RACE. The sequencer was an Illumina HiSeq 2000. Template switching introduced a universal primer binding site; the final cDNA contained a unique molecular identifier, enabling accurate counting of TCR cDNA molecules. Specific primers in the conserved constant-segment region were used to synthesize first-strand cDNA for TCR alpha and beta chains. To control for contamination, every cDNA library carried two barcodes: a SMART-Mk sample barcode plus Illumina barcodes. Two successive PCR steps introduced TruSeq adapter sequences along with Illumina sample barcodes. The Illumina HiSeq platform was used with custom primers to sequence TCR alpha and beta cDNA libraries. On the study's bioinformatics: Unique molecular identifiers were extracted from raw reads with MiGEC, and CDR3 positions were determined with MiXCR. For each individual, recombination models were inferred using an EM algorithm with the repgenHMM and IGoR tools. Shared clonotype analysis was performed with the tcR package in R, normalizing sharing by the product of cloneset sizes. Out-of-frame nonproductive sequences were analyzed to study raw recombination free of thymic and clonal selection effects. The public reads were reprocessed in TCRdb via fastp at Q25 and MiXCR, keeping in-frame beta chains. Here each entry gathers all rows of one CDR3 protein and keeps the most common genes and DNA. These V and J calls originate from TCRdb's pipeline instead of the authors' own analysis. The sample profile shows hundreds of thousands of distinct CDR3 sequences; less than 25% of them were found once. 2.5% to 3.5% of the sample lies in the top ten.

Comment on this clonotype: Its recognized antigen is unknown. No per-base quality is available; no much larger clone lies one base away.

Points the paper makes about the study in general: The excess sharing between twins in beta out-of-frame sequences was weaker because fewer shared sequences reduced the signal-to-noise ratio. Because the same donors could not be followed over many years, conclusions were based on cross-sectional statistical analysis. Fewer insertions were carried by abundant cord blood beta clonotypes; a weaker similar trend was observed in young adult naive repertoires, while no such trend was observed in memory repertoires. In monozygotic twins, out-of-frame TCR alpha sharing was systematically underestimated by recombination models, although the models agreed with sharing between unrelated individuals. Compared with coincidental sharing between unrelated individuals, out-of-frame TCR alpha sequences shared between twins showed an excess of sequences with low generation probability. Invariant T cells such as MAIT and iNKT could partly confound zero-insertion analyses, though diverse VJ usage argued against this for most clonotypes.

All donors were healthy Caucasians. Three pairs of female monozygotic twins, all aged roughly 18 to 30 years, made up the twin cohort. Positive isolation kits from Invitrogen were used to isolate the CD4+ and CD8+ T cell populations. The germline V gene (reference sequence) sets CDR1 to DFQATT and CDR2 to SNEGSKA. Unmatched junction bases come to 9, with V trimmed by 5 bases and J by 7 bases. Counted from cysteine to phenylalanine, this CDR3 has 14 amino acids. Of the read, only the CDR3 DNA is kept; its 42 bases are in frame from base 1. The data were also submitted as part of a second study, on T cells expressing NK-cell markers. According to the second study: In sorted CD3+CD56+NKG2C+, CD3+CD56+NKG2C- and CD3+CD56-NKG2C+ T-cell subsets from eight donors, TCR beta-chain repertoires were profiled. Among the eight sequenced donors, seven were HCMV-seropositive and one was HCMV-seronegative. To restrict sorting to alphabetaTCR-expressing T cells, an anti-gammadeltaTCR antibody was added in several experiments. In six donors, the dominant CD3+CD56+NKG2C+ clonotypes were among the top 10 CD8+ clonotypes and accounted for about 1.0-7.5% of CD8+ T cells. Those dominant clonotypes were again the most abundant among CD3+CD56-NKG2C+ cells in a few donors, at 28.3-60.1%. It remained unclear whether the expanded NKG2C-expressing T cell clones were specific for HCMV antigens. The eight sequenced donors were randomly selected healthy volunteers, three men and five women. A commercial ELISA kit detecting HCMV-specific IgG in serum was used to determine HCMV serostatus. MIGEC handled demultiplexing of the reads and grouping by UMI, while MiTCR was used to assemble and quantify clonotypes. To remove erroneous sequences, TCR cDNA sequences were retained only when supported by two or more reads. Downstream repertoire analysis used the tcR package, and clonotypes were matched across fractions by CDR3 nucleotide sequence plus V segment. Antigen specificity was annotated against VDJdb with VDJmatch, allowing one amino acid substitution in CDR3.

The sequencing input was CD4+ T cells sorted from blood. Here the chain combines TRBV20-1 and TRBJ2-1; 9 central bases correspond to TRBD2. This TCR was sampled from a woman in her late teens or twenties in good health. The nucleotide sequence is TGCAGTGCTCCCAAAGCGGGGGGATGGAATGAGCAGTTCTTC. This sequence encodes CSAPKAGGWNEQFF.